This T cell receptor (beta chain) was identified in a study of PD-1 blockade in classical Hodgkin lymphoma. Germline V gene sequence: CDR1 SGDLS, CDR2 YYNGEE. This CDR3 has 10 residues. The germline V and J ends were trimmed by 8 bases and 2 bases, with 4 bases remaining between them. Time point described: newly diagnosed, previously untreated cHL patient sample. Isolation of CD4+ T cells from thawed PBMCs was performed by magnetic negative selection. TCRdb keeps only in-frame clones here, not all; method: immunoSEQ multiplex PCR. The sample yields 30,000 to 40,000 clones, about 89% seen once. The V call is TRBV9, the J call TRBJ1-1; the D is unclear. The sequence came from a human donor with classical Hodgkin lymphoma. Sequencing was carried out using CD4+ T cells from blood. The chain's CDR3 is CARRNTEAFF. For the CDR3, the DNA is TGTGCCAGGAGAAACACTGAAGCTTTCTTT.